The sequence of this T cell receptor (beta chain) was determined in a study of T cells in Graves' hyperthyroidism and ophthalmopathy. General study findings and limits: Most thyroid-expanded clonotypes above 0.001 were also found in blood.

TCR beta CDR3 regions were amplified from RNA. With the HTBI primer set, the TCR CDR3 went through a first round of RT-PCR. TCRdb analysed the multiplex PCR reads with MiXCR anew, one entry per CDR3 protein. The table lists hundreds of thousands of distinct CDR3 sequences, 38% of them singletons, with 8.9% in the top ten. For this clonotype: Antigen: not known.

V lost 5 bases and J 9 bases, leaving 12 bases between the germline ends. The germline V gene has CDR1 SGHDT and CDR2 YYEEEE. This CDR3 spans 12 amino acids. The chain uses TRBV5-6 and TRBJ1-5, with TRBD1 as a possible D gene (5 bases). Sequencing used blood. The clonotype comes from a man between 18 and 35 years old with Graves' hyperthyroidism. The CDR3 region is CASSTGDGPQHF. DNA for the CDR3: TGTGCCAGCAGTACAGGTGATGGGCCCCAGCATTTT.